This T cell receptor (beta chain) was obtained from a study of blood T cell repertoires in COVID-19. The wider study: The study drew acute and convalescent COVID-19 samples from the United States, Italy and Spain.

The V gene's germline CDR1 is WSHSY and CDR2 SAAADI. This CDR3 contains 11 residues. Trimming shortened V by 11 bases and J by 1 base, and 8 bases separated the two germline ends. In the original workflow: The authors estimated nucleated cell counts from reference gene primer amplification. Clones were sequenced by immunoSEQ multiplex PCR, and TCRdb holds only the in-frame ones, with some missing. V and J calls and clone size are given by that table; D and trimming were obtained from the DNA. Here the sample spans approximately 400,000 clones, 80% to 95% being singletons. Everyone who took part was roughly 18 to 89 years old, and they came from 24 US areas. Assignment of participants to cohorts was predicated upon participant-reported clinical history.

The sequenced sample was PBMCs or T cells enriched from blood (not recorded which). The clonotype comes from a woman between 35 and 50 years old who had been exposed to COVID-19. The chain uses TRBV10-2 and TRBJ1-1, with unresolved D. This CDR3 is CAARGNTEAFF. CDR3 nucleotide sequence: TGCGCCGCTCGAGGGAACACTGAAGCTTTCTTT.